The sequence of this T cell receptor (beta chain) was determined in a study of T-cell memory formation after mild COVID-19. Points from the study as a whole: Pre-infection memory carried some responding clones, suggesting that cross-reactive memory joined. Clones that shrank (day 15 to 85) were balanced CD4/CD8, whereas later expanders leaned CD4+.

Regarding this clonotype: Its specificity is unknown.

Looked up from germline, CDR1 is SNHLY and CDR2 is FYNNEI. There are 15 residues in the CDR3. V was pared by 1 base and J by 0 bases, with 2 bases of the junction left unmatched. TCRdb re-called the 5' RACE reads through MiXCR, storing one row per CDR3 protein. This table has nearly 250,000 distinct CDR3 sequences, 15% appearing once. This TCR derives from an adult woman who had mild COVID-19 (a few samples of this study predate the infection). Cell type and time point are not known. The sequenced material came from PBMCs or a T cell subset sorted from them (not recorded which). The rearrangement joins TRBV2 to TRBJ2-7; TRBD1 agrees at 8 bases. CDR3 DNA: TGTGCCAGCAGTGAAGGCAGGGGGCTCTCCTACGAGCAGTACTTC. Amino acid sequence: CASSEGRGLSYEQYF.